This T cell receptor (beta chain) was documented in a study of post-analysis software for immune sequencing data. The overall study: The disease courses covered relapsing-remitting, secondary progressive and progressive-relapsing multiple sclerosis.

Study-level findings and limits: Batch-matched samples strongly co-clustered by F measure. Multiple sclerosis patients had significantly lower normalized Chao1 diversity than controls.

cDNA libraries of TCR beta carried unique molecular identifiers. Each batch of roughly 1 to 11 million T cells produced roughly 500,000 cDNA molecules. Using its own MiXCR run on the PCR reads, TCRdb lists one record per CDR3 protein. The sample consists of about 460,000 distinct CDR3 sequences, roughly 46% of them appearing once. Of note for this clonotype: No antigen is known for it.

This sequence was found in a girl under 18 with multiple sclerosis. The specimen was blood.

The CDR3 reads CASSYSVWRLAGGSSYNEQFF. The CDR3 DNA sequence: TGTGCCAGCAGTTACTCTGTTTGGAGACTAGCGGGAGGAAGCTCCTACAATGAGCAGTTCTTC. The chain has TRBV6-2 or TRBV6-3 and TRBJ2-1; 13 positions match TRBD2. There are 21 residues in the CDR3. Germline CDR1 and CDR2: MNHEY and SVGEGT. V lost 0 bases to trimming and J lost 0 bases; unmatched junction nucleotides: 11.